The 19 T cell receptor beta chains below all came from one sample that was sequenced in a study of blood T cell repertoires in COVID-19. TCRdb keeps only in-frame clones here, not all; method: immunoSEQ multiplex PCR. The table records about 300,000 clones, 80% to 90% of them present only once. Source material: peripheral blood. The receptors were sampled from a woman in her forties or fifties who had recovered from COVID-19.

V usage is TRBV4-3 and J usage is TRBJ1-6; no clear D gene. The germline V gene encodes CDR1 LGHNA and CDR2 YSLEER. V was pared by 0 bases and J by 9 bases, with 12 bases between. CDR3 length: 15 residues. The CDR3: CASSQERGVSSPLHF. CDR3 DNA: TGCGCCAGCAGCCAAGAGCGGGGTGTGAGTTCACCCCTCCACTTT.

This CDR3 reads CASSQEGTRGGYGYTF. The CDR3 DNA is TGCGCCAGCAGCCAAGAAGGGACCCGGGGGGGCTATGGCTACACCTTC. This chain connects TRBV4-1 to TRBJ1-2, with a tentative D call TRBD1 (5 bases). V dropped 0 bases and J dropped 4 bases, with 15 bases sitting between them. The CDR3 totals 16 residues. Germline V lookup: CDR1 MGHRA, CDR2 YSYEKL.

The rearrangement links TRBV28 to TRBJ2-7; D is possibly TRBD2 (7 bases). With 2 bases removed from V and 10 bases from J, the gap between germline ends came to 12 bases. Per the germline V gene, CDR1 is MDHEN and CDR2 is SYDVKM. This CDR3 is built from 12 residues. DNA of the CDR3: TGTGCCAGCAGTTTAAACAGGGAGGGACAGTACTTC. This sequence encodes CASSLNREGQYF. The complete variable domain, with remaining parts taken from reference TRBV28 and TRBJ2-7, reads DVKVTQSSRYLVKRTGEKVFLECVQDMDHENMFWYRQDPGLGLRLIYFSYDVKMKEKGDIPEGYSVSREKKERFSLILESASTNQTSMYLCASSLNREGQYFGPGTRLTVT.

This chain links TRBV28 with TRBJ2-3, with 8 bases fitting TRBD1. The CDR3 length is 15 residues. Per germline, CDR1 MDHEN and CDR2 SYDVKM. The J segment lost 1 base and the V segment lost 4 bases, leaving 4 bases of the junction unmatched. The CDR3 DNA sequence: TGTGCCAGCAGTTCCGCACAGGGGGGCACAGATACGCAGTATTTT. Translation gives CASSSAQGGTDTQYF.

The chain recombines TRBV23-1 with TRBJ1-2; D uncertain. TRBV23-1 is given ORF status, its function remaining uncertain. Deletions cut 0 bases from V and 4 bases from J, with 12 bases between. This CDR3 has 15 amino acids. The CDR3 DNA sequence: TGCGCCAGCAGTCAATCTTCCGGGGAGGGCTATGGCTACACCTTC. As protein: CASSQSSGEGYGYTF.

This clone came up once. The rearrangement links TRBV5-1 to TRBJ2-2; no definite D call. Trimming stripped 0 bases from V and 6 bases from J, with 12 bases between. This CDR3 comprises 15 residues. Germline-derived CDR1 and CDR2 are SGHRS and YFSETQ. The CDR3 DNA reads TGCGCCAGCAGCTTGGGACACACCACCCCCGGGGAGCTGTTTTTT. This translates into CASSLGHTTPGELFF.

This rearrangement joins TRBV10-3 to TRBJ2-5; D not resolved. The V gene's germline CDR1 is ENHRY and CDR2 SYGVKD. The ends were cut back, 0 bases at V and 4 bases at J, with 9 bases in the middle. The CDR3 extends over 14 amino acids. CDR3: CAISESKDRETQYF. The CDR3 DNA sequence: TGTGCCATCAGTGAGTCGAAAGATAGAGAGACCCAGTACTTC.

This clone came up many times. The chain joins TRBV6-5 to TRBJ2-1; 9 bases map to TRBD2. The V segment lost 2 bases and the J segment 2 bases; nucleotides outside the gene matches: 1. Germline V gives CDR1 MNHEY, CDR2 SVGAGI. This CDR3 spans 15 amino acids. DNA of the CDR3: TGTGCCAGCAGTTACGCGGGGGGGCCCTACAATGAGCAGTTCTTC. This translates into CASSYAGGPYNEQFF.

The CDR3: CSVELPTGQHYNSPLHF. In nucleotides, the CDR3 is TGCAGCGTTGAACTGCCGACAGGACAACACTATAATTCACCCCTCCACTTT. The chain is built from TRBV29-1 and TRBJ1-6; D is perhaps TRBD1 (6 bases). The CDR3 covers 17 residues. V was clipped by 2 bases and J by 3 bases, with 17 bases between them. The V gene's germline CDR1 is SQVTM and CDR2 ANQGSEA.

In the case of this clone: Its ends do not fully match the called genes, so a read error is possible. The CDR3 here is CSASSNTATGRNF. The CDR3 DNA sequence: TGCAGTGCTAGTTCTAATACGGCGACAGGGAGGAACTTC. The V call is TRBV20-1, the J call TRBJ2-5; TRBD1 might be the D (7 bases). Germline assignment: CDR1 DFQATT and CDR2 SNEGSKA (reference sequence). The CDR3 runs 13 residues.

The chain uses TRBV4-1 and TRBJ1-2, with 8 nucleotides matching TRBD1. Trimming removed 4 bases from V and 3 bases from J; junction bases left unmatched: 1. The CDR3 totals 13 residues. Germline V lookup: CDR1 MGHRA, CDR2 YSYEKL. The CDR3 protein is CASSPTGDYGYTF. CDR3 DNA sequence: TGCGCCAGCAGCCCGACAGGGGACTATGGCTACACCTTC.

V and J are TRBV11-3 and TRBJ2-5; maybe TRBD2 (5 bases). The CDR3 loop spans 13 amino acids. V was trimmed by 5 bases and J by 7 bases, leaving 14 bases between them. In germline, CDR1 is SGHNT, CDR2 YENEEA. The CDR3 is CASSPDGGGTQYF. In DNA, the CDR3 is TGTGCCAGCAGCCCCGACGGAGGAGGGACCCAGTACTTC.

This clone occurred a few times. The chain recombines TRBV5-4 with TRBJ1-2; D unclear. V shed 3 bases and J shed 2 bases, with 8 bases lying between them. The CDR3 totals 13 residues. CDR1 SGHNT and CDR2 YYREEE come from the germline V gene (reference sequence). The CDR3 nucleotides read TGTGCCAGCAGCTGGAGTCGCAACTATGGCTACACCTTC. Translating it yields CASSWSRNYGYTF.

This clone was detected only once. V gene TRBV7-9 combines with J gene TRBJ1-1; possible D gene TRBD1, 6 bases. V gave up 3 bases and J gave up 4 bases, with 12 bases separating them. Looked up from germline, CDR1 is SEHNR and CDR2 is FQNEAQ (reference sequence). The CDR3 spans 14 residues. CDR3 in DNA: TGTGCCAGCAGCTTTACCCAGGGGATCACTGAAGCTTTCTTT. It encodes CASSFTQGITEAFF. The variable domain in full, with the rest retrieved from reference TRBV7-9 and TRBJ1-1, is DTGVSQNPRHKITKRGQNVTFRCDPISEHNRLYWYRQTLGQGPEFLTYFQNEAQLEKSRLLSDRFSAERPKGSFSTLEIQRTEQGDSAMYLCASSFTQGITEAFFGQGTRLTVV.

The rearrangement links TRBV9 to TRBJ2-5, with a weak D call TRBD2 (6 bases). This CDR3 is 16 amino acids long. The germline V and J ends were trimmed by 1 base and 7 bases, with 20 bases remaining between them. Germline V gene data show CDR1 as SGDLS and CDR2 as YYNGEE. The CDR3 bases are TGTGCCAGCAGCGTATCCCAGCTAGCGCTCCGGGGGACCCAGTACTTC. Its protein is CASSVSQLALRGTQYF.

The chain links TRBV7-8 to TRBJ1-3; D is possibly TRBD1 (6 bases). Germline V gene sequence: CDR1 SGHVS, CDR2 FQNEAQ. V gave up 3 bases and J gave up 0 bases, with 12 bases separating them. The CDR3 consists of 16 residues. Here the CDR3 DNA reads TGTGCCAGCAGCTTCGACAGGCCTTTCTCTGGAAACACCATATATTTT. Protein sequence: CASSFDRPFSGNTIYF.

This clone was detected only a few times. The chain employs TRBV28 and TRBJ1-4; D remains unclear. Germline loops: CDR1 MDHEN, CDR2 SYDVKM. With 2 bases removed from V and 4 bases from J, the gap between germline ends came to 8 bases. This CDR3 is 14 amino acids long. CDR3 nucleotides: TGTGCCAGCAGTTTACGGTCAATTAATGAAAAACTGTTTTTT. Translation: CASSLRSINEKLFF. The full variable domain, in which reference TRBV28 and TRBJ1-4 provide the parts outside the CDR3, is DVKVTQSSRYLVKRTGEKVFLECVQDMDHENMFWYRQDPGLGLRLIYFSYDVKMKEKGDIPEGYSVSREKKERFSLILESASTNQTSMYLCASSLRSINEKLFFGSGTQLSVL.

The chain has TRBV19 and TRBJ2-7; D might be TRBD2 (5 bases). Trimming left V 5 bases short and J 2 bases short, with 16 bases between. CDR1 is LNHDA, CDR2 SQIVND, per germline (reference sequence). The CDR3 consists of 15 residues. In DNA, the CDR3 is TGTGCCAGTAGTGCCGGGCCCGGAGGTACCTACGAGCAGTACTTC. Translation gives CASSAGPGGTYEQYF.

This chain connects TRBV3-1 (or the pseudogene TRBV3-2) to TRBJ2-7, with a possible D match to TRBD2 (7 bases). Germline CDR1 LGHDT, CDR2 YNNKEL (reference sequence). This CDR3 contains 15 residues. The ends were cut back, 4 bases at V and 0 bases at J, with 13 bases in the middle. The CDR3 DNA reads as TGTGCCAGCAGCCGGGGGGGCAAGAGCTCCTACGAGCAGTACTTC. Translated, it gives CASSRGGKSSYEQYF.